These 19 T cell receptor beta chains were sequenced from one sample in a study of blood T cell repertoires in COVID-19. The table came from immunoSEQ multiplex PCR; TCRdb's copy has only in-frame clones and leaves some out. The sample lists over 200,000 clones, 65% to 90% occurring once. The sequencing input was peripheral blood. Source of these receptors: a man aged 50-59 years with COVID-19, enrolled during active disease.

CDR3 bases: TGTGCCAGCAGTTTATCGGGGGCAGGGGCGAACTATGGCTACACCTTC. This codes for CASSLSGAGANYGYTF. The V call is TRBV27, the J call TRBJ1-2; tentative D call: TRBD1 (6 bases). The CDR3 extends over 16 amino acids. V was clipped by 0 bases and J by 2 bases, with 13 bases between them. Germline V gene data show CDR1 as MNHEY and CDR2 as SMNVEV (reference sequence).

J is TRBJ1-5 and V is TRBV21-1; whether TRBD1, the table's D call, matches the DNA was not checked. TRBV21-1 is described as a pseudogene. The CDR3 consists of 16 residues. The CDR3 nucleotides read TGTGCCAGCAGCAAAGTCCGGCAGGATAGCAATCAGCCCCAGCATTTT. Protein sequence: CASSKVRQDSNQPQHF.

This clone occurred a few times. The genes are TRBV24-1 and TRBJ1-2, with a weak D call TRBD1 (5 bases). The V and J ends lost 5 bases and 2 bases respectively, with 8 bases between them. Germline CDR1 reads KGHDR; CDR2 reads SFDVKD. The CDR3 runs 13 residues. The CDR3 nucleotides are TGTGCCACCAGTGTGGCAGGGAACTATGGCTACACCTTC. It specifies CATSVAGNYGYTF.

The chain has TRBV2 and TRBJ1-4; 7 bases are shared with TRBD1. In germline, CDR1 is SNHLY, CDR2 FYNNEI. CDR3 length equals 15 residues. After removal of 8 bases from V and 6 bases from J, the junction contained 12 bases not matched to a gene. The CDR3 coding sequence is TGTGCCAGCTCCTATTTGGGACAGTTGGATGAAAAACTGTTTTTT. Amino acids: CASSYLGQLDEKLFF.

The chain is built from TRBV29-1 and TRBJ1-2, with unresolved D. Germline V gives CDR1 SQVTM, CDR2 ANQGSEA. This CDR3 is 15 amino acids long. V was pared by 4 bases and J by 2 bases, with 17 bases between. Here the CDR3 reads CSVADVGRANYGYTF. The CDR3 DNA sequence: TGCAGCGTTGCCGATGTGGGGAGGGCAAACTATGGCTACACCTTC.

There are many counts of this clone. Other nucleotide sequences in the sample specify the same CDR3. The chain recombines TRBV6-1 with TRBJ2-7; maybe TRBD2 (5 bases). This CDR3 has 13 amino acids. Between the trimmed V and J ends, which lost 2 bases and 3 bases, there was a span of 8 bases. CDR1 MNHNS and CDR2 SASEGT come from the germline V gene. This CDR3 is CASSETTSYEQYF. The CDR3 DNA reads as TGTGCCAGCAGTGAAACCACTAGCTACGAGCAGTACTTC.

The rearrangement links TRBV11-1 to TRBJ2-1; 11 bases map to TRBD2. V lost 1 base to trimming and J lost 4 bases; unmatched junction nucleotides: 3. The germline CDR1 and CDR2 sequences are SGHAT and FQDESV (reference sequence). This CDR3 contains 16 residues. In DNA form, the CDR3 reads TGTGCCAGCAGCTTAGTTGGGACTAGCGGATACAATGAGCAGTTCTTC. Translated: CASSLVGTSGYNEQFF. Based on the CDR3 plus reference TRBV11-1 and TRBJ2-1, the full variable domain is EAEVAQSPRYKITEKSQAVAFWCDPISGHATLYWYRQILGQGPELLVQFQDESVVDDSQLPKDRFSAERLKGVDSTLKIQPAELGDSAMYLCASSLVGTSGYNEQFFGPGTRLTVL.

The CDR3 region has the DNA TGTGCCAGCAGCGGGGGCACCATATATTTT. This translates into CASSGGTIYF. This chain connects TRBV2 to TRBJ1-3; TRBD1 is a possible D gene (5 bases). The V gene's germline CDR1 is SNHLY and CDR2 FYNNEI. V lost 6 bases, J lost 9 bases, and 6 bases lay in between. The CDR3 runs 10 residues.

The chain uses TRBV4-1 and TRBJ1-2; TRBD1 agrees at 7 bases. In germline, CDR1 is MGHRA, CDR2 YSYEKL. The V segment lost 0 bases and the J segment 13 bases; nucleotides outside the gene matches: 11. The CDR3 covers 14 residues. CDR3 sequence: CASSQEQGTAAGTF. The CDR3 region has the DNA TGCGCCAGCAGCCAAGAACAGGGGACGGCGGCTGGCACCTTC.

The chain uses TRBV5-5 and TRBJ2-1; TRBD2 aligns across 9 bases. Trimming took 4 bases from V and 9 from J; bases not matched to a gene: 17. Germline assignment: CDR1 SGHKS and CDR2 YYEKEE (reference sequence). CDR3 length: 17 amino acids. This CDR3 reads CASSRGDTGLAFTEQFF. The CDR3 DNA reads TGTGCCAGCAGCAGGGGGGATACGGGACTAGCTTTTACTGAGCAGTTCTTC.

CDR3 in amino acids: CASRTVGRGYEQYF. For the CDR3, the DNA is TGTGCCAGCAGAACCGTTGGCAGGGGCTACGAGCAGTACTTC. The chain employs TRBV28 and TRBJ2-7; maybe TRBD1 (6 bases). The germline V gene encodes CDR1 MDHEN and CDR2 SYDVKM. The V end was cut by 6 bases, the J end by 3 bases, with 15 bases between. The CDR3 sequence is 14 residues long.

The rearrangement uses TRBV2 and TRBJ2-6; maybe TRBD2 (5 bases). Between the trimmed V and J ends, which lost 6 bases and 0 bases, there was a span of 9 bases. The length of the CDR3 is 15 residues. The germline V gene has CDR1 SNHLY and CDR2 FYNNEI. The CDR3 sequence is CASRGLDSGANVLTF. The CDR3 bases are TGTGCCAGCAGAGGACTCGACTCTGGGGCCAACGTCCTGACTTTC.

CDR3 sequence: CSVEDRINYGYTF. In nucleotides, the CDR3 is TGCAGCGTTGAGGACAGGATTAACTATGGCTACACCTTC. The chain employs TRBV29-1 and TRBJ1-2, with TRBD1 matching over 7 bases. The CDR3 sequence is 13 residues long. With 3 bases clipped from V and 1 base from J, the junction kept 2 bases outside the gene matches. Looked up from germline, CDR1 is SQVTM and CDR2 is ANQGSEA.

The rearrangement uses TRBV27 and TRBJ2-5, with 8 nucleotides matching TRBD1. The CDR3 sequence is 12 residues long. Germline assignment: CDR1 MNHEY and CDR2 SMNVEV (reference sequence). Trimming at V came to 2 bases and at J to 7 bases, leaving 0 bases not matched to a gene. The CDR3, as DNA: TGTGCCAGCAGTTTAACAGGGGGGACCCAGTACTTC. Protein sequence: CASSLTGGTQYF.

This clone is a singleton in its sample. The gene calls are TRBV19 and TRBJ2-2; weak D call: TRBD2 (5 bases). Germline V gene sequence: CDR1 LNHDA, CDR2 SQIVND (reference sequence). The CDR3 sequence is 14 residues long. V was shortened by 3 bases and J by 6 bases, with 11 bases between the two germline ends. DNA for the CDR3: TGTGCCAGTAGTATTAGGTGGGAGTCCGGGGAGCTGTTTTTT. Its translation: CASSIRWESGELFF.

V and J are TRBV5-4 and TRBJ2-1; TRBD2 aligns across 10 bases. V lost 0 bases, J lost 4 bases, and 4 bases stayed unmatched. CDR3 length: 16 residues. Germline CDR1 and CDR2: SGHNT and YYREEE (reference sequence). CDR3 nucleotides: TGTGCCAGCAGCTTGGATTTAGCGGGAGGATACAATGAGCAGTTCTTC. It specifies CASSLDLAGGYNEQFF.

This chain joins TRBV27 and TRBJ2-3, with 8 bases that match TRBD1. V lost 0 bases and J lost 5; bases outside the gene matches: 10. The germline CDR1 and CDR2 sequences are MNHEY and SMNVEV (reference sequence). The CDR3 is 17 residues long. The CDR3 region has the DNA TGTGCCAGCAGTTTATCGATTGGCAGGGGGCGCGGAGATACGCAGTATTTT. This encodes CASSLSIGRGRGDTQYF.

This clone appeared a single time. The chain couples TRBV28 to TRBJ1-1; no firm D call. V lost 4 bases and J lost 1, with 22 bases in between. The CDR3 extends over 18 amino acids. The germline CDR1 and CDR2 sequences are MDHEN and SYDVKM. In DNA form, the CDR3 reads TGTGCCAGCAGTTCCTACCCCGGAGGTTTGGGTGGGAACACTGAAGCTTTCTTT. Residues: CASSSYPGGLGGNTEAFF.

V usage is TRBV5-1 and J usage is TRBJ2-7; TRBD1 aligns across 8 bases. Germline CDR1 SGHRS, CDR2 YFSETQ. The CDR3 extends over 15 amino acids. Trimming cost V 4 bases and J 2 bases; bases outside gene matches: 8. CDR3: CASSTSDRGPYEQYF. The CDR3 bases are TGCGCCAGCAGCACCAGCGACAGGGGACCCTACGAGCAGTACTTC. The whole variable domain, remainder taken from reference TRBV5-1 and TRBJ2-7, is KAGVTQTPRYLIKTRGQQVTLSCSPISGHRSVSWYQQTPGQGLQFLFEYFSETQRNKGNFPGRFSGRQFSNSRSEMNVSTLELGDSALYLCASSTSDRGPYEQYFGPGTRLTVT.